The next 23 T cell receptor beta chains were all read from a single sample in a study of shared clonotypes between healthy human individuals (TCRdb year 2020). Receptor amplification or capture employed the immunoSEQ multiplex PCR assay. Entries here come from immuneACCESS through TCRdb and include only in-frame sequences with V and J called. Some clones fail to appear in such tables; in the studies checked, an unresolved V gene covers under half of the shortfall, and the cause of the remainder is unknown. The sample records about 2.4 million clones, under 95% of which are singletons. The top ten clones comprise approximately 0.36% of the sample. Sample: naive CD4+ T cells from PBMCs. The sample's cell subset or site label, in plain terms: CD45RA+ positively selected. The receptors derive from a man in his late teens or twenties in good health. Some clones in this sample may be carry-over from other donors' samples.

CDR3 sequence (DNA): TGTGCCAGCAGCTCGGGACAGGGAGGCCCCGGGGAGCTGTTTTTT. Amino acids: CASSSGQGGPGELFF. The chain recombines TRBV7-9 with TRBJ2-2; TRBD1 agrees at 9 bases. The CDR3 contains 15 residues. The germline V gene has CDR1 SEHNR and CDR2 FQNEAQ (reference sequence). Trimming at V came to 4 bases and at J to 6 bases, leaving 6 bases not matched to a gene.

On this clone: Additional DNA sequences in this sample encode the identical CDR3. The gene calls are TRBV27 and TRBJ1-4; D is undetermined. The CDR3 is made up of 13 amino acids. Germline V lookup: CDR1 MNHEY, CDR2 SMNVEV (reference sequence). V was pared by 2 bases and J by 4 bases, with 5 bases between. CDR3 amino acids: CASSLSFNEKLFF. DNA of the CDR3: TGTGCCAGCAGTTTAAGCTTTAATGAAAAACTGTTTTTT. The whole variable domain, filled in from reference TRBV27 and TRBJ1-4, reads EAQVTQNPRYLITVTGKKLTVTCSQNMNHEYMSWYRQDPGLGLRQIYYSMNVEVTDKGDVPEGYKVSRKEKRNFPLILESPSPNQTSLYFCASSLSFNEKLFFGSGTQLSVL.

J is TRBJ2-1 and V is TRBV28; a weak D match, TRBD1 (7 bases). CDR3 length: 12 residues. V shed 9 bases and J shed 9 bases, with 15 bases lying between them. Germline assignment: CDR1 MDHEN and CDR2 SYDVKM. CDR3 sequence: CASSPGGLEQFF. The CDR3 nucleotides are TGTGCCAGTTCTCCAGGGGGACTTGAGCAGTTCTTC.

The V and J genes are TRBV2 and TRBJ2-3; D not certain. Trimming took off 3 bases at V and 4 bases at J, with 5 bases between the two ends. The germline V gene has CDR1 SNHLY and CDR2 FYNNEI. This CDR3 region has 12 residues. The CDR3 reads CASSDVSDTQYF. CDR3 DNA sequence: TGTGCCAGCAGTGACGTCTCAGATACGCAGTATTTT.

The rearrangement links TRBV5-1 to TRBJ1-2; no reliable D call. The CDR3 is made up of 14 amino acids. V lost 1 base to trimming and J lost 6 bases, with 13 bases between them. Germline CDR1 is SGHRS and CDR2 is YFSETQ. CDR3 loop: CASSLLVSEDGYTF. CDR3 nucleotide sequence: TGCGCCAGCAGCTTGCTCGTAAGTGAGGATGGCTACACCTTC. Full variable domain (outside the CDR3, taken from reference TRBV5-1 and TRBJ1-2): KAGVTQTPRYLIKTRGQQVTLSCSPISGHRSVSWYQQTPGQGLQFLFEYFSETQRNKGNFPGRFSGRQFSNSRSEMNVSTLELGDSALYLCASSLLVSEDGYTFGSGTRLTVV.

Remarks on this clone: One junction end disagrees with the germline gene, perhaps due to a read error. The rearrangement joins TRBV7-9 to TRBJ2-6, with D unresolved. Germline CDR1 is SEHNR and CDR2 is FQNEAQ (reference sequence). CDR3 length: 18 residues. The CDR3 loop reads CASNLPLQQSSGANVLTF. DNA for the CDR3: TGTGCCAGCAACTTACCGCTTCAGCAAAGCTCTGGGGCCAACGTCCTGACTTTC.

V gene TRBV7-9 combines with J gene TRBJ1-1; 8 bases line up with TRBD1. The CDR3 sequence is 15 residues long. Germline CDR1 is SEHNR and CDR2 is FQNEAQ (reference sequence). J was trimmed by 6 bases and V by 3 bases; bases with no gene match: 9. The CDR3 sequence is CASSFRDRLGSEAFF. For the CDR3, the DNA is TGTGCCAGCAGCTTTAGGGACAGGCTGGGCTCTGAAGCTTTCTTT.

V and J are TRBV9 and TRBJ2-1; D uncertain. Trimming took off 6 bases at V and 9 bases at J, with 25 bases between the two ends. The CDR3 length is 16 residues. Looked up from germline, CDR1 is SGDLS and CDR2 is YYNGEE. CDR3 nucleotide sequence: TGTGCCAGCACCTCACTGGCCGAACGCCGGTTTGGTGAGCAGTTCTTC. It translates to CASTSLAERRFGEQFF.

This clone was seen only a few times. V is TRBV4-3 and J is TRBJ1-5; D not resolved. The CDR3 sequence is 13 residues long. The germline V gene has CDR1 LGHNA and CDR2 YSLEER. Trimming removed 0 bases at V and 4 bases at J, with 4 bases between. CDR3 in DNA: TGCGCCAGCAGCCAAGACATGAATCAGCCCCAGCATTTT. Encoded protein: CASSQDMNQPQHF.

The chain combines TRBV7-9 with TRBJ1-1; TRBD1 aligns across 8 bases. The CDR3 is 14 amino acids. The V gene's germline CDR1 is SEHNR and CDR2 FQNEAQ (reference sequence). The junction had 5 bases not matched to a gene; V was cut back by 5 bases and J by 3 bases. The CDR3 DNA reads as TGTGCCAGCAGCCCCCAGGGGGCGGACACTGAAGCTTTCTTT. Its protein product is CASSPQGADTEAFF.

The chain recombines TRBV6-5 with TRBJ2-1; weak D call: TRBD2 (5 bases). Germline values: CDR1 MNHEY, CDR2 SVGAGI. The CDR3 runs 14 residues. V was clipped by 2 bases and J by 4 bases, with 9 bases between them. CDR3 residues: CASSYAGLYNEQFF. CDR3 in DNA: TGTGCCAGCAGTTACGCCGGACTTTACAATGAGCAGTTCTTC.

The J gene is TRBJ2-1, the V gene TRBV6-5; no reliable D call. V was shortened by 5 bases and J by 12 bases, with 17 bases between the two germline ends. The CDR3 is 13 residues long. Germline CDR1 is MNHEY and CDR2 is SVGAGI. The CDR3 reads CASSVLAERRQFF. CDR3 DNA sequence: TGTGCCAGCAGTGTTCTGGCGGAGAGGAGGCAGTTCTTC.

The chain is built from TRBV7-2 and TRBJ1-5; 8 bases fit TRBD1. With 3 bases clipped from V and 5 bases from J, the junction kept 3 bases outside the gene matches. The CDR3 has 14 amino acids. Germline V gene data show CDR1 as SGHTA and CDR2 as FQGNSA. The CDR3, as DNA: TGTGCCAGCAGCTTTCAGGGGGCCCATCAGCCCCAGCATTTT. As protein: CASSFQGAHQPQHF.

The genes are TRBV28 and TRBJ2-1; TRBD2 aligns across 10 bases. The CDR3 runs to 20 residues. With 3 bases clipped from V and 4 bases from J, the junction kept 18 bases outside the gene matches. Germline CDR1 is MDHEN and CDR2 is SYDVKM. CDR3 sequence: CASSFRTPGLAPQLYNEQFF. CDR3 nucleotides: TGTGCCAGCAGTTTCCGAACGCCGGGACTAGCGCCCCAATTGTACAATGAGCAGTTCTTC.

This clone was found once. The V and J genes are TRBV6-1 and TRBJ2-1; TRBD2 matches at 12 bases. Germline lookup yields CDR1 MNHNS and CDR2 SASEGT. The trim removed 2 bases at V and 0 bases at J, leaving 2 bases unmatched. The CDR3 runs to 17 residues. CDR3: CASSESTSGSSYNEQFF. The CDR3 DNA is TGTGCCAGCAGTGAATCGACTAGCGGGAGCTCCTACAATGAGCAGTTCTTC.

This chain connects TRBV5-5 to TRBJ2-7; 8 bases map to TRBD2. The CDR3 length is 15 residues. Germline V gives CDR1 SGHKS, CDR2 YYEKEE (reference sequence). The V gene end was trimmed by 4 bases and the J gene end by 2 bases; junction bases not matched to a gene: 8. CDR3 bases: TGTGCCAGCAGCCTTCAAGCGGGAGTGGCCTACGAGCAGTACTTC. Residues: CASSLQAGVAYEQYF.

The rearrangement uses TRBV27 and TRBJ2-7, with D possibly TRBD1 on 5 matching bases. The CDR3 loop spans 17 amino acids. V lost 0 bases to trimming and J lost 1 base, with 16 bases between them. Germline V gives CDR1 MNHEY, CDR2 SMNVEV (reference sequence). The CDR3 spells CASSLSAREPLSYEQYF. The CDR3 DNA follows: TGTGCCAGCAGTTTATCGGCCAGGGAACCGTTATCCTACGAGCAGTACTTC.

With regard to this clone: In the same sample, other DNA sequences code for this CDR3. The chain joins TRBV7-2 to TRBJ2-2; D possibly uses TRBD1 or TRBD2 (6 bases each). V dropped 4 bases and J dropped 9 bases, with 15 bases sitting between them. In germline, CDR1 is SGHTA, CDR2 FQGNSA. CDR3 length: 14 amino acids. This chain's CDR3 is CASSSLGGVRELFF. The CDR3 nucleotides are TGTGCCAGCAGCTCCCTGGGGGGCGTCCGGGAGCTGTTTTTT.

V and J are TRBV29-1 and TRBJ2-7; D is possibly TRBD1 or TRBD2 (5 bases each). With 1 base removed from V and 0 bases from J, the gap between germline ends came to 16 bases. Germline values: CDR1 SQVTM, CDR2 ANQGSEA. The CDR3 is 16 residues long. The CDR3: CSVEGKDPRGSYEQYF. The CDR3 coding sequence is TGCAGCGTTGAAGGCAAGGATCCGAGGGGCTCCTACGAGCAGTACTTC.

This chain connects TRBV5-6 to TRBJ2-2, with D perhaps being TRBD1 or TRBD2 (5 bases each). Deletions cut 4 bases from V and 5 bases from J, with 12 bases between. From germline, CDR1 is SGHDT and CDR2 YYEEEE. The CDR3 loop spans 14 amino acids. The CDR3 DNA is TGTGCCAGCAGCCCGGACTGGGGGACCGGGGAGCTGTTTTTT. Residues: CASSPDWGTGELFF.

This chain connects TRBV5-1 to TRBJ2-3; D uncertain. CDR3 length: 12 residues. Germline V gene sequence: CDR1 SGHRS, CDR2 YFSETQ. V shed 2 bases and J shed 6 bases, with 7 bases lying between them. The CDR3 is CASSFSVDTQYF. The CDR3 coding sequence is TGCGCCAGCAGCTTTAGTGTTGATACGCAGTATTTT. Looking up the rest from reference TRBV5-1 and TRBJ2-3 gives the full variable domain: KAGVTQTPRYLIKTRGQQVTLSCSPISGHRSVSWYQQTPGQGLQFLFEYFSETQRNKGNFPGRFSGRQFSNSRSEMNVSTLELGDSALYLCASSFSVDTQYFGPGTRLTVL.

The chain uses TRBV18 and TRBJ1-3; TRBD1 is a possible D gene (6 bases). Germline CDR1 and CDR2: KGHSH and LQKENI. Trimming cost V 6 bases and J 3 bases, with 21 bases left between them. The length of the CDR3 is 17 residues. The CDR3: CASSPDGGGLIGNTIYF. Here the CDR3 DNA reads TGTGCCAGCTCTCCCGATGGTGGGGGGCTCATTGGAAACACCATATATTTT.

The J gene is TRBJ2-3, the V gene TRBV5-1, with 7 bases identical to TRBD1. V dropped 4 bases and J dropped 11; count of bases not matched to a gene: 13. Germline values: CDR1 SGHRS, CDR2 YFSETQ. The CDR3 covers 14 residues. Here the CDR3 DNA reads TGCGCCAGCAGCCCCCAAGGGGGCTTAGCCAAGCAGTATTTT. This sequence encodes CASSPQGGLAKQYF.